Presented here are 32 T cell receptor beta chains from one specimen sequenced in a study of TIL therapy for anti-PD-1-resistant metastatic lung cancer. Time point reported: pre-treatment sample, taken before nivolumab and TIL therapy. The tumor samples were excised metastases, mostly pleural nodules or supraclavicular lymph nodes. This was the immunoSEQ v3 assay. Some clones are missing from TCRdb's copy, which holds only in-frame ones; the method was immunoSEQ multiplex PCR. The sample lists 95,000 or so clones; under 70% were seen once. The sample here was tumor tissue, taken at baseline. Receptors originate from a person between 30 and 79 years old with non-small cell lung cancer.

In this sample, this clone turned up once. The chain employs TRBV7-9 and TRBJ2-7; 8 bases match TRBD2. CDR3 size: 15 residues. CDR1 is SEHNR and CDR2 is FQNEAQ in the germline V gene (reference sequence). With V trimmed by 5 bases and J by 5 bases, 11 bases remained unmatched. As DNA, the CDR3 is TGTGCCAGCAGCATGAGCGGGGGAGGTCGGAACGAGCAGTACTTC. Protein sequence: CASSMSGGGRNEQYF. Full variable domain (missing parts from reference TRBV7-9 and TRBJ2-7): DTGVSQNPRHKITKRGQNVTFRCDPISEHNRLYWYRQTLGQGPEFLTYFQNEAQLEKSRLLSDRFSAERPKGSFSTLEIQRTEQGDSAMYLCASSMSGGGRNEQYFGPGTRLTVT.

The chain links TRBV7-2 to TRBJ2-5; tentatively, D is TRBD1 (5 bases). V shed 5 bases and J shed 5 bases, with 12 bases lying between them. This CDR3 comprises 13 residues. CDR1 is SGHTA, CDR2 FQGNSA, per germline. In nucleotides, the CDR3 is TGTGCCAGCAGCGACCCAGGGTTCGAGACCCAGTACTTC. This sequence encodes CASSDPGFETQYF.

The chain has TRBV9 and TRBJ2-7; weak D call: TRBD1 (5 bases). The CDR3 runs to 14 residues. Deletions cut 4 bases from V and 3 bases from J, with 14 bases between. The germline gives CDR1 SGDLS, CDR2 YYNGEE. CDR3 sequence (DNA): TGTGCCAGCAGCCCTTTCGGCAGGGACTACGAGCAGTACTTC. Its translation: CASSPFGRDYEQYF.

The CDR3 DNA sequence: TGTGCCAGCTCACAGTCCCTTTTCGAAAAACTGTTTTTT. Residues: CASSQSLFEKLFF. The V gene is TRBV7-2, the J gene TRBJ1-4; D not resolved. Germline V gives CDR1 SGHTA, CDR2 FQGNSA. Trimming cost V 8 bases and J 8 bases, with 15 bases left between them. CDR3 length equals 13 residues.

The chain recombines TRBV18 with TRBJ1-6; no definite D call. The length of the CDR3 is 12 residues. CDR1 and CDR2 from the germline V gene are KGHSH and LQKENI. Trimming removed 6 bases from V and 9 bases from J, with 9 bases in between. As DNA, the CDR3 is TGTGCCAGCTCCCGCCCTGGTTCACCCCTCCACTTT. Its protein is CASSRPGSPLHF.

This sequence joins TRBV7-8 and TRBJ1-4; D is undetermined. With 1 base removed from V and 5 bases from J, the gap between germline ends came to 8 bases. Germline-derived CDR1 and CDR2 are SGHVS and FQNEAQ. This CDR3 contains 14 residues. The CDR3 sequence: CASSLEGQNEKLFF. The CDR3 DNA reads TGTGCCAGCAGCTTAGAGGGCCAGAATGAAAAACTGTTTTTT. The full variable domain, with the rest looked up from reference TRBV7-8 and TRBJ1-4, is GAGVSQSPRYKVAKRGQDVALRCDPISGHVSLFWYQQALGQGPEFLTYFQNEAQLDKSGLPSDRFFAERPEGSVSTLKIQRTQQEDSAVYLCASSLEGQNEKLFFGSGTQLSVL.

V gene TRBV7-8 combines with J gene TRBJ2-7; 9 positions agree with TRBD2. Trimming at V came to 5 bases and at J to 7 bases, leaving 9 bases not matched to a gene. Germline-derived CDR1 and CDR2 are SGHVS and FQNEAQ. This CDR3 is built from 14 residues. CDR3 DNA: TGTGCCAGCAGCCTTAGCGGGAGTTTGGGGGAGCAGTACTTC. Protein product: CASSLSGSLGEQYF.

This clone was counted many times. The chain uses TRBV5-6 and TRBJ2-7; 9 bases match TRBD2. V shed 3 bases, J shed 3 bases, and the junction held 4 bases outside the gene matches. The germline gives CDR1 SGHDT, CDR2 YYEEEE. This CDR3 has 14 amino acids. This CDR3 reads CASSSRLAVYEQYF. In DNA, the CDR3 is TGTGCCAGCAGCTCCCGACTAGCGGTCTACGAGCAGTACTTC.

This clone appeared once. The CDR3, as DNA: TGTGCCAGCAGTTCCGTAGTTGGCCCCCAGCATTTT. Translation gives CASSSVVGPQHF. V usage is TRBV6-5 and J usage is TRBJ1-5; D call uncertain. Germline V gives CDR1 MNHEY, CDR2 SVGAGI. V dropped 4 bases and J dropped 10 bases, with 11 bases sitting between them. CDR3 length equals 12 residues.

The rearrangement joins TRBV28 to TRBJ2-1; 8 bases are a match to TRBD1. With 3 bases clipped from V and 4 bases from J, the junction kept 8 bases outside the gene matches. The germline V gene encodes CDR1 MDHEN and CDR2 SYDVKM. CDR3 length: 16 residues. The CDR3 protein is CASSFYSGTGYNEQFF. The CDR3 region has the DNA TGTGCCAGCAGTTTTTACTCCGGGACAGGTTACAATGAGCAGTTCTTC.

J is TRBJ2-2 and V is TRBV6-6; D unclear. In germline, CDR1 is MNHNY, CDR2 SVGAGI (reference sequence). V was pared by 6 bases and J by 6 bases, with 8 bases between. This CDR3 is built from 12 residues. The CDR3 bases are TGTGCCAGCAGACTAAACCCCGGGGAGCTGTTTTTT. Its translation: CASRLNPGELFF.

The V call is TRBV4-2, the J call TRBJ1-1, with D tentatively TRBD1 (5 bases). V was trimmed by 0 bases and J by 8 bases, leaving 19 bases between them. Per germline, CDR1 LGHNA and CDR2 YNFKEQ. CDR3 length: 16 amino acids. CDR3 in DNA: TGTGCCAGCAGCCAAGATTTTTCCGCCGGGGGAGTGGAAGCTTTCTTT. Translated: CASSQDFSAGGVEAFF.

The chain employs TRBV5-4 and TRBJ2-4; D is unclear. The V end was cut by 0 bases, the J end by 0 bases, with 4 bases between. Germline V gene sequence: CDR1 SGHNT, CDR2 YYREEE (reference sequence). CDR3 length equals 14 residues. The CDR3 loop reads CASSLGTAKNIQYF. In DNA form, the CDR3 reads TGTGCCAGCAGCTTGGGGACAGCCAAAAACATTCAGTACTTC.

The chain is built from TRBV28 and TRBJ1-4; D uncertain. The CDR3 totals 14 residues. Trimming stripped 7 bases from V and 1 base from J, with 10 bases between. Germline loops: CDR1 MDHEN, CDR2 SYDVKM. CDR3 residues: CASTQDRTNEKLFF. For the CDR3, the DNA is TGTGCCAGCACCCAGGACCGAACTAATGAAAAACTGTTTTTT.

This clone was detected ten times or more. The gene calls are TRBV27 and TRBJ2-7; D is unclear. Trimming shortened V by 5 bases and J by 4 bases, and 12 bases separated the two germline ends. The CDR3 covers 13 residues. Germline values: CDR1 MNHEY, CDR2 SMNVEV (reference sequence). In DNA, the CDR3 is TGTGCCAGCAGTCCACGAACCGGTTACGAGCAGTACTTC. This encodes CASSPRTGYEQYF.

The rearrangement joins TRBV4-1 to TRBJ1-5; 7 bases match TRBD1. In germline, CDR1 is MGHRA, CDR2 YSYEKL. The CDR3 has 18 residues. The V segment lost 4 bases and the J segment 0 bases; nucleotides outside the gene matches: 12. The CDR3 loop is CASSPLRGTPYSNQPQHF. CDR3 DNA sequence: TGCGCCAGCAGCCCCCTCAGGGGGACCCCTTATAGCAATCAGCCCCAGCATTTT.

This chain uses TRBV19 with TRBJ2-7; a possible D gene is TRBD1 (6 bases). CDR3 size: 12 residues. Germline V lookup: CDR1 LNHDA, CDR2 SQIVND (reference sequence). Deletions cut 6 bases from V and 2 bases from J, with 8 bases between. CDR3: CASRGGPYEQYF. The CDR3 DNA sequence: TGTGCCAGTAGAGGGGGACCCTACGAGCAGTACTTC.

The chain combines TRBV30 with TRBJ2-5; possible D gene TRBD2, 6 bases. The CDR3 consists of 13 residues. Germline-derived CDR1 and CDR2 are GTSNPN and SVGIG (reference sequence). The germline V and J ends were trimmed by 2 bases and 5 bases, with 12 bases remaining between them. For the CDR3, the DNA is TGTGCCTGGAGTCCCAGCGGGTTGGAGACCCAGTACTTC. It translates to CAWSPSGLETQYF.

CDR3 sequence: CASTSLEGHYGYTF. The CDR3 nucleotides read TGCGCCAGCACCTCGTTGGAGGGTCACTATGGCTACACCTTC. The V and J genes are TRBV5-1 and TRBJ1-2, with unresolved D. This CDR3 comprises 14 residues. Germline V gives CDR1 SGHRS, CDR2 YFSETQ. V was trimmed by 6 bases and J by 3 bases, leaving 15 bases between them.

The V call is TRBV18, the J call TRBJ2-5, with D possibly called TRBD1 or TRBD2 (5 bases each). Germline assignment: CDR1 KGHSH and CDR2 LQKENI. V was cut by 6 bases and J by 5 bases, with 13 bases left in between. The CDR3 is 13 amino acids. The CDR3 is CASSYRRGETQYF. The CDR3 DNA is TGTGCCAGCTCCTACAGGAGAGGGGAGACCCAGTACTTC.

This clone was seen a handful of times. The chain links TRBV5-4 to TRBJ2-1, with D unclear. The CDR3 is 15 amino acids. Germline CDR1 reads SGHNT; CDR2 reads YYREEE (reference sequence). Trimming left V 4 bases short and J 0 bases short, with 11 bases between. The DNA of the CDR3 is TGTGCCAGCAGCCCCGACCAGTACTCCTACAATGAGCAGTTCTTC. It codes for CASSPDQYSYNEQFF.

The V gene is TRBV9, the J gene TRBJ1-2; D is unclear. The ends were cut back, 0 bases at V and 6 bases at J, with 18 bases in the middle. Germline values: CDR1 SGDLS, CDR2 YYNGEE. This CDR3 region has 16 residues. The CDR3 DNA is TGTGCCAGCAGCGTAGGTGGATCCCCACAGAGGAATGGCTACACCTTC. Encoded protein: CASSVGGSPQRNGYTF.

The sample holds a few counts of this clone. This sequence joins TRBV27 and TRBJ1-6; D gene unclear. The germline V gene encodes CDR1 MNHEY and CDR2 SMNVEV (reference sequence). CDR3 length: 17 amino acids. The V end was cut by 5 bases, the J end by 4 bases, with 18 bases between. The chain's CDR3 is CASSISPDGGYNSPLHF. In DNA, the CDR3 is TGTGCCAGCAGTATAAGTCCCGACGGAGGGTATAATTCACCCCTCCACTTT.

This chain connects TRBV11-2 to TRBJ2-7; 10 nucleotides line up with TRBD2. There are 15 residues in the CDR3. Germline CDR1 is SGHAT and CDR2 is FQNNGV. Trimming removed 3 bases from V and 4 bases from J; junction bases left unmatched: 6. CDR3: CASSFGTSEIYEQYF. CDR3 DNA sequence: TGTGCCAGCAGCTTCGGGACTAGCGAGATTTACGAGCAGTACTTC.

The genes are TRBV2 and TRBJ2-3; D remains ambiguous. Germline V gene sequence: CDR1 SNHLY, CDR2 FYNNEI. V dropped 7 bases and J dropped 3 bases, with 11 bases sitting between them. This CDR3 has 13 residues. The CDR3: CASTGLQTDTQYF. The CDR3 DNA sequence: TGTGCCAGCACAGGTCTTCAAACAGATACGCAGTATTTT.

V and J are TRBV9 and TRBJ1-5; D perhaps matches TRBD1 (5 bases). This CDR3 comprises 15 residues. Germline assignment: CDR1 SGDLS and CDR2 YYNGEE. V was clipped by 5 bases and J by 4 bases, with 16 bases between them. In DNA form, the CDR3 reads TGTGCCAGCAGTTGGCAGGGCATTGAGAATCAGCCCCAGCATTTT. It codes for CASSWQGIENQPQHF.

The V call is TRBV19, the J call TRBJ2-1; TRBD2 agrees at 7 bases. Germline loops: CDR1 LNHDA, CDR2 SQIVND (reference sequence). Losses at the gene ends were 1 base for V and 2 bases for J; bases not matched to a gene: 2. The CDR3 extends over 15 amino acids. The CDR3 DNA reads as TGTGCCAGTAGTATAGGGGGGGGAACCTACAATGAGCAGTTCTTC. It codes for CASSIGGGTYNEQFF.

The chain joins TRBV27 to TRBJ1-6, with a possible D match to TRBD1 (6 bases). Trimming took 4 bases from V and 0 from J, leaving 13 bases between them. This CDR3 is 17 amino acids long. Germline CDR1 reads MNHEY; CDR2 reads SMNVEV (reference sequence). CDR3 loop: CASSYGQLSSYNSPLHF. The CDR3, as DNA: TGTGCCAGCAGTTACGGACAGCTAAGCTCCTATAATTCACCCCTCCACTTT.

The chain recombines TRBV3-1 (or the pseudogene TRBV3-2) with TRBJ1-2; D is unclear. CDR1 and CDR2 from the germline V gene are LGHDT and YNNKEL (reference sequence). Between the trimmed V and J ends, which lost 4 bases and 4 bases, there was a span of 10 bases. This CDR3 comprises 13 residues. This CDR3 reads CASSLTRGYGYTF. The CDR3 nucleotides are TGTGCCAGCAGCCTAACGCGGGGCTATGGCTACACCTTC.

The V call is TRBV6-5, the J call TRBJ2-1; D unclear. The V end lost 5 bases, the J end lost 0 bases, and 11 bases lay between the germline ends. CDR3 length equals 15 residues. Germline-derived CDR1 and CDR2 are MNHEY and SVGAGI. The CDR3 region is CASSLTASSYNEQFF. In nucleotides, the CDR3 is TGTGCCAGCAGTCTTACCGCTAGCTCCTACAATGAGCAGTTCTTC.

This chain connects TRBV6-2 or TRBV6-3 to TRBJ2-1; tentatively, D is TRBD1 (5 bases). This CDR3 comprises 12 residues. V was clipped by 7 bases and J by 7 bases, with 11 bases between them. Germline assignment: CDR1 MNHEY and CDR2 SVGEGT. Here the CDR3 reads CASNYPGNEQFF. The CDR3 DNA follows: TGTGCCAGCAATTATCCAGGGAATGAGCAGTTCTTC.

The V gene is TRBV24-1, the J gene TRBJ2-5, with TRBD1 matching 8 bases. The germline gives CDR1 KGHDR, CDR2 SFDVKD. Trimming took 3 bases from V and 5 from J; bases not matched to a gene: 10. The CDR3 is made up of 16 amino acids. The CDR3 loop is CATSDLASGGWETQYF. CDR3 bases: TGTGCCACCAGTGATCTTGCTTCAGGGGGCTGGGAGACCCAGTACTTC.